Listed below are T cell receptor beta chains from one sample, sequenced in a study of cytomegalovirus exposure and HLA in healthy donors. Assay used: immunoSEQ multiplex PCR; TCRdb lists only in-frame clones, some missing. The sample lists 65,000 to 100,000 clones; roughly 80% were seen once. The sample taken for sequencing was PBMCs. Source of these receptors: a man aged 35 to 55 in good health and CMV-seronegative. CDR3s leave out the opening cysteine and the closing phenylalanine or tryptophan.

TRBV9	TRBJ1-1	ASSVVPDMNTEAF
TRBV28	TRBJ1-6	ASRPPFDRIYNSPLH
TRBV5-1	TRBJ1-2	ASSLWGGNDGYT
TRBV7-6	TRBJ1-1	ATPGTENTEAF
TRBV11-2	TRBJ2-5	ASSLGWDRGLGETQY
TRBV6-1	TRBJ2-1	ASSGQLGNAYNEQF
TRBV5-1	TRBJ2-1	ASMTTGSSYNEQF
TRBV19	TRBJ2-2	ASSTGQGNTGELF
TRBV5-4	TRBJ2-7	ASSDPTGSVYEQY
TRBV7-9	TRBJ2-7	ASSRRGQSYEQY
TRBV6-1	TRBJ1-5	ATHEAVYQPQH
TRBV7-8	TRBJ1-2	ASSLGGTGLNYGYT
TRBV5-6	TRBJ2-2	ASSPPSGTGELF
TRBV4-1	TRBJ2-5	ASSQGTRQETQY
TRBV30	TRBJ1-1	ACLRRAGRTEAF
TRBV5-1	TRBJ2-1	ASSGGQGATNEQF
TRBV7-9	TRBJ2-7	ASSSVRGSYEQY
TRBV19	TRBJ1-1	ASRLEGAITEAF
TRBV7-2	TRBJ2-7	ASSLAGSSYEQY
TRBV11-3	TRBJ1-1	ASSLLPQKAF